This passage covers 27 T cell receptor beta chains from one sample sequenced in a study of cytomegalovirus exposure and HLA in healthy donors. 13 Jbeta primers and 60 Vbeta primers were used for the PCR. Only in-frame clones appear in the TCRdb table, and some are missing; sequencing was by immunoSEQ multiplex PCR. This table holds about 180,000 clones, 60% to 80% found once. The sequencing input was PBMCs. Every receptor here comes from a man in his 60s in good health and CMV-seronegative.

The gene calls are TRBV19 and TRBJ2-4; tentative D call: TRBD1 (6 bases). This CDR3 has 16 amino acids. Looked up from germline, CDR1 is LNHDA and CDR2 is SQIVND (reference sequence). V lost 3 bases and J 1 base, leaving 13 bases between the germline ends. The DNA of the CDR3 is TGTGCCAGTAGTATCATCCCAGGGGTGGCCAAAAACATTCAGTACTTC. Translation: CASSIIPGVAKNIQYF.

This clone was found once. This chain uses TRBV7-8 with TRBJ2-2; maybe TRBD1 (5 bases). Deletions cut 5 bases from V and 5 bases from J, with 12 bases between. Germline CDR1 is SGHVS and CDR2 is FQNEAQ. CDR3 length: 14 amino acids. DNA of the CDR3: TGTGCCAGCAGCGTGATCAGGGTTACCGGGGAGCTGTTTTTT. Its translation is CASSVIRVTGELFF.

The CDR3 is CASSLPSGTGGGLGGYTF. CDR3 DNA sequence: TGTGCCAGCAGTTTACCCTCCGGGACAGGGGGCGGCTTAGGTGGCTACACCTTC. The chain links TRBV28 to TRBJ1-2; 12 bases are a match to TRBD1. The CDR3 spans 18 residues. The trim removed 2 bases at V and 7 bases at J, leaving 14 bases unmatched. CDR1 is MDHEN, CDR2 SYDVKM, per germline.

The chain links TRBV11-2 to TRBJ2-7, with D hard to call. Trimming left V 1 base short and J 5 bases short, with 9 bases between. This CDR3 region has 13 residues. CDR1 and CDR2 (germline): SGHAT, FQNNGV. The CDR3 nucleotides are TGTGCCAGCAGCTTAGGCAGGCAAAACGAGCAGTACTTC. The encoded protein is CASSLGRQNEQYF.

The V gene is TRBV5-6, the J gene TRBJ1-1; D gene ambiguous. Germline V lookup: CDR1 SGHDT, CDR2 YYEEEE. CDR3 length equals 15 residues. Trimming left V 4 bases short and J 5 bases short, with 18 bases between. The CDR3 reads CASSEFVWAGTEAFF. The CDR3 coding sequence is TGTGCCAGCAGCGAATTCGTGTGGGCGGGGACTGAAGCTTTCTTT.

The V gene is TRBV5-4, the J gene TRBJ1-1; no reliable D call. Germline CDR1 SGHNT, CDR2 YYREEE (reference sequence). The V gene lost 0 bases and the J gene lost 1 base, with 10 bases spanning the gap. This CDR3 has 15 residues. The chain's CDR3 is CASSLERVSNTEAFF. The CDR3 bases are TGTGCCAGCAGCTTGGAGCGGGTTTCGAACACTGAAGCTTTCTTT.

This sequence joins TRBV16 and TRBJ1-2, with 9 positions matching TRBD1. CDR3 size: 15 residues. The germline gives CDR1 KGHSY, CDR2 FQNENV. The J segment lost 4 bases and the V segment lost 2 bases, leaving 5 bases of the junction unmatched. CDR3 sequence reads: CASSQAGQGPYGYTF. For the CDR3, the DNA is TGTGCCAGCAGCCAAGCGGGACAGGGTCCCTATGGCTACACCTTC. Filled out from reference TRBV16 and TRBJ1-2, the complete variable domain reads GEEVAQTPKHLVRGEGQKAKLYCAPIKGHSYVFWYQQVLKNEFKFLISFQNENVFDETGMPKERFSAKCLPNSPCSLEIQATKLEDSAVYFCASSQAGQGPYGYTFGSGTRLTVV.

The chain carries TRBV5-4 and TRBJ2-5; perhaps TRBD1 as D (6 bases). V gave up 4 bases and J gave up 4 bases, with 14 bases separating them. This CDR3 region has 14 residues. From germline, CDR1 is SGHNT and CDR2 YYREEE (reference sequence). CDR3 nucleotide sequence: TGTGCCAGCAGCACAGGGACGACCGGAGAGACCCAGTACTTC. Its translation: CASSTGTTGETQYF.

The chain uses TRBV18 and TRBJ1-1, with D unresolved. In germline, CDR1 is KGHSH, CDR2 LQKENI. Trimming removed 3 bases from V and 2 bases from J, with 7 bases in between. The CDR3 is 13 residues long. CDR3 sequence reads: CASSPQINTEAFF. CDR3 DNA sequence: TGTGCCAGCTCACCCCAGATAAACACTGAAGCTTTCTTT.

V usage is TRBV19 and J usage is TRBJ1-5, with a tentative D call TRBD1 (5 bases). Per the germline V gene, CDR1 is LNHDA and CDR2 is SQIVND (reference sequence). There are 15 residues in the CDR3. Trimming left V 2 bases short and J 6 bases short, with 14 bases between. CDR3 loop: CASSIWVSGGQPQHF. The CDR3 nucleotides read TGTGCCAGTAGTATATGGGTTTCGGGGGGTCAGCCCCAGCATTTT. Variable domain in full (rest from reference TRBV19 and TRBJ1-5): DGGITQSPKYLFRKEGQNVTLSCEQNLNHDAMYWYRQDPGQGLRLIYYSQIVNDFQKGDIAEGYSVSREKKESFPLTVTSAQKNPTAFYLCASSIWVSGGQPQHFGDGTRLSIL.

This clone appeared a single time. The V gene is TRBV6-4, the J gene TRBJ1-5, with D unresolved. CDR3 length equals 13 residues. Germline loops: CDR1 MRHNA, CDR2 SNTAGT. V lost 6 bases to trimming and J lost 4 bases, with 10 bases between them. The CDR3 loop is CASSPDGNQPQHF. The CDR3 DNA is TGTGCCAGCAGCCCTGACGGGAATCAGCCCCAGCATTTT.

The rearrangement links TRBV5-4 to TRBJ1-2; TRBD1 might be the D (6 bases). From germline, CDR1 is SGHNT and CDR2 YYREEE (reference sequence). This CDR3 comprises 14 residues. V lost 4 bases to trimming and J lost 6 bases, with 16 bases between them. CDR3 in DNA: TGTGCCAGCAGCCCGAGTAACAGGGCCCATGGCTACACCTTC. Translation: CASSPSNRAHGYTF.

CDR3 region: CASSARGGGPQHF. The CDR3 DNA follows: TGTGCCAGCAGCGCGCGGGGAGGTGGACCCCAGCATTTT. The genes are TRBV6-1 and TRBJ1-5, with unresolved D. The CDR3 covers 13 residues. Between the trimmed V and J ends, which lost 6 bases and 10 bases, there was a span of 16 bases. Per the germline V gene, CDR1 is MNHNS and CDR2 is SASEGT.

J is TRBJ2-5 and V is TRBV30, with 8 bases fitting TRBD1. V shed 4 bases, J shed 5 bases, and the junction held 9 bases outside the gene matches. The CDR3 totals 14 residues. Germline loops: CDR1 GTSNPN, CDR2 SVGIG (reference sequence). Written as DNA, the CDR3 is TGTGCCTGGAATATAGGACAGGGCCGGGAGACCCAGTACTTC. Encoded protein: CAWNIGQGRETQYF. The variable domain in full, with the rest retrieved from reference TRBV30 and TRBJ2-5, is SQTIHQWPATLVQPVGSPLSLECTVEGTSNPNLYWYRQAAGRGLQLLFYSVGIGQISSEVPQNLSASRPQDRQFILSSKKLLLSDSGFYLCAWNIGQGRETQYFGPGTRLLVL.

This chain uses TRBV15 with TRBJ2-5; 10 bases are shared with TRBD1. Germline assignment: CDR1 LNHNV and CDR2 YYDKDF (reference sequence). After removal of 5 bases from V and 5 bases from J, the junction contained 14 bases not matched to a gene. This CDR3 spans 17 amino acids. The CDR3: CATSGGTGEIKGETQYF. CDR3 DNA sequence: TGTGCCACCAGCGGCGGGACAGGGGAGATTAAGGGGGAGACCCAGTACTTC.

The V call is TRBV7-6, the J call TRBJ2-1; TRBD2 agrees at 9 bases. The germline gives CDR1 SGHVS, CDR2 FNYEAQ. There are 15 residues in the CDR3. Unmatched junction bases numbered 4, after V lost 1 base and J lost 6 bases. The CDR3 loop reads CASSLVAGEGNEQFF. Here the CDR3 DNA reads TGTGCCAGCAGCTTAGTAGCGGGGGAGGGCAATGAGCAGTTCTTC.

A note on this clone: One end of the junction fails to match germline, which may point to a read error. V gene TRBV5-1 combines with J gene TRBJ2-7; the match to TRBD2 covers 10 bases. Germline V CDR1 and CDR2: SGHRS, YFSETQ. This CDR3 is built from 15 residues. The CDR3 sequence: CTSSLEAGGAYEQYF. Written as DNA, the CDR3 is TGCACCAGCAGCTTGGAAGCGGGGGGGGCCTACGAGCAGTACTTC. Combining the CDR3 with reference TRBV5-1 and TRBJ2-7 gives the whole variable domain KAGVTQTPRYLIKTRGQQVTLSCSPISGHRSVSWYQQTPGQGLQFLFEYFSETQRNKGNFPGRFSGRQFSNSRSEMNVSTLELGDSALYLCTSSLEAGGAYEQYFGPGTRLTVT.

The rearrangement links TRBV27 to TRBJ2-1; 7 nucleotides line up with TRBD2. V trimming: 2 bases; J trimming: 8 bases; junction bases outside the gene matches: 12. There are 16 residues in the CDR3. Germline V CDR1 and CDR2: MNHEY, SMNVEV (reference sequence). This chain's CDR3 is CASSLLSGGGGDEQFF. The CDR3 nucleotides are TGTGCCAGCAGTTTACTATCTGGGGGGGGAGGGGATGAGCAGTTCTTC.

The chain carries TRBV5-1 and TRBJ2-7; 7 nucleotides align to TRBD2. Germline V CDR1 and CDR2: SGHRS, YFSETQ. V was clipped by 3 bases and J by 2 bases; unmatched bases: 11. The CDR3 totals 16 residues. As DNA, the CDR3 is TGCGCCAGCAGCTCCTGGAGGGAGGGTGGGACCTACGAGCAGTACTTC. Amino acids: CASSSWREGGTYEQYF.

This clone was counted between two and nine times. The V and J genes are TRBV15 and TRBJ1-2, with D possibly matching TRBD1 (6 bases). Germline CDR1 is LNHNV and CDR2 is YYDKDF (reference sequence). V gave up 2 bases and J gave up 6 bases, with 10 bases separating them. The CDR3 length is 13 residues. The CDR3 DNA is TGTGCCACCAGCAGATCATCAGGGGATGGCTACACCTTC. This sequence encodes CATSRSSGDGYTF.

This clone was observed once. For the CDR3, the DNA is TGTGCCAGCAGTGAAGGGGCTAGCCCGCAAAACATTCAGTACTTC. It encodes CASSEGASPQNIQYF. The chain links TRBV6-1 to TRBJ2-4; a possible D gene is TRBD2 (5 bases). The V end was cut by 1 base, the J end by 5 bases, with 12 bases between. From germline, CDR1 is MNHNS and CDR2 SASEGT. This CDR3 has 15 residues.

The rearrangement uses TRBV27 and TRBJ2-7; maybe TRBD1 (5 bases). Trimming removed 2 bases from V and 6 bases from J, with 8 bases in between. Germline values: CDR1 MNHEY, CDR2 SMNVEV (reference sequence). This CDR3 is 12 amino acids long. Written as DNA, the CDR3 is TGTGCCAGCAGTTTACCAGGGTTCGAGCAGTACTTC. Translation: CASSLPGFEQYF.

This clone was observed a handful of times. The J gene is TRBJ2-3, the V gene TRBV11-3; D is possibly TRBD1 (5 bases). The CDR3 is made up of 16 amino acids. Trimming left V 2 bases short and J 4 bases short, with 16 bases between. Germline V gene sequence: CDR1 SGHNT, CDR2 YENEEA. The CDR3 nucleotides are TGTGCCAGCAGCTTATCGGTTGGTGGGGCAGCAGATACGCAGTATTTT. This gives the protein CASSLSVGGAADTQYF.

The rearrangement joins TRBV5-1 to TRBJ2-1, with 10 bases aligning to TRBD1. The CDR3 spans 20 residues. The junction had 21 bases not matched to a gene; V was cut back by 4 bases and J by 5 bases. Germline loops: CDR1 SGHRS, CDR2 YFSETQ. CDR3 sequence reads: CASSPLPGQGISPPDNEQFF. CDR3 DNA: TGCGCCAGCAGCCCACTTCCGGGACAGGGGATCTCCCCCCCAGACAATGAGCAGTTCTTC.

The table lists this clone with a few counts. The CDR3 region has the DNA TGCGCCAGCAGCTTGACGGGGAGTCCACCCCTCCACTTT. Its translation is CASSLTGSPPLHF. V gene TRBV5-1 combines with J gene TRBJ1-6; D uncertain. V was trimmed by 1 base and J by 11 bases, leaving 10 bases between them. CDR3 length equals 13 residues. The germline gives CDR1 SGHRS, CDR2 YFSETQ.

This clone occurred a few times. The chain combines TRBV19 with TRBJ2-1; 7 bases are shared with TRBD2. The V and J ends lost 7 bases and 9 bases, in that order; junction bases with no gene match: 21. Germline CDR1 is LNHDA and CDR2 is SQIVND (reference sequence). CDR3 length: 17 amino acids. CDR3 region: CASTLTGLHSPGGEQFF. CDR3 sequence (DNA): TGTGCCAGTACCCTTACAGGTTTACACTCTCCGGGAGGTGAGCAGTTCTTC.

In this sample, this clone turned up a few times. This chain uses TRBV19 with TRBJ2-5; 8 nucleotides match TRBD2. Germline trimming cut 6 bases from V and 0 bases from J; bases unmatched to any gene: 9. Germline lookup yields CDR1 LNHDA and CDR2 SQIVND (reference sequence). The CDR3 loop spans 16 amino acids. CDR3 nucleotides: TGTGCCAGTAGCCCGGGGGGGTTCTTGAACCAAGAGACCCAGTACTTC. It yields the protein CASSPGGFLNQETQYF. The full variable domain, in which reference TRBV19 and TRBJ2-5 provide the parts outside the CDR3, is DGGITQSPKYLFRKEGQNVTLSCEQNLNHDAMYWYRQDPGQGLRLIYYSQIVNDFQKGDIAEGYSVSREKKESFPLTVTSAQKNPTAFYLCASSPGGFLNQETQYFGPGTRLLVL.